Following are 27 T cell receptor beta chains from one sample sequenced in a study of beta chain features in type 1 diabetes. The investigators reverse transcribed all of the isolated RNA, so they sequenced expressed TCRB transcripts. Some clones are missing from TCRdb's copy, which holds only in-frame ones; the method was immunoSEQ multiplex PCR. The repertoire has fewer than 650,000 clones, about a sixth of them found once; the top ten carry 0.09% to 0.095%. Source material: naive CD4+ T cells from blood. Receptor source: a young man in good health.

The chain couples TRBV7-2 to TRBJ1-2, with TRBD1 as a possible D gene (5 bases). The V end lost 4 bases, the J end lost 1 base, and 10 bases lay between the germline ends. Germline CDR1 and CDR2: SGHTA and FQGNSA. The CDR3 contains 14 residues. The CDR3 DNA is TGTGCCAGCAGCTCGGGACGGATTAACTATGGCTACACCTTC. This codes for CASSSGRINYGYTF.

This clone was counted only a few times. CDR3 sequence: CASSSPTGGNYGYTF. The DNA of the CDR3 is TGTGCCAGTAGTTCCCCGACAGGGGGTAACTATGGCTACACCTTC. V and J are TRBV19 and TRBJ1-2; 9 nucleotides line up with TRBD1. The CDR3 has 15 amino acids. J was trimmed by 1 base and V by 5 bases; bases with no gene match: 5. Germline V CDR1 and CDR2: LNHDA, SQIVND (reference sequence).

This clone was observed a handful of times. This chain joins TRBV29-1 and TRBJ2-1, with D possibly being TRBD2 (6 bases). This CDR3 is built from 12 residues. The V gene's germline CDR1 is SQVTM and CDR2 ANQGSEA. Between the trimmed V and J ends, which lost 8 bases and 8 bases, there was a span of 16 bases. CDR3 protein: CSIQKTSHEQFF. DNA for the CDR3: TGCAGCATCCAAAAGACTAGTCATGAGCAGTTCTTC.

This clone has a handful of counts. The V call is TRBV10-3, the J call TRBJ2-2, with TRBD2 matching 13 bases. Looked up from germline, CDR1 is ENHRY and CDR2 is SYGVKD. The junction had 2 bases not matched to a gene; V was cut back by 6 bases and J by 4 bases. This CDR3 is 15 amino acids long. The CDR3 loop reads CAIRGLAGVTGELFF. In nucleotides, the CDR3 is TGTGCCATCAGAGGACTAGCGGGAGTCACCGGGGAGCTGTTTTTT.

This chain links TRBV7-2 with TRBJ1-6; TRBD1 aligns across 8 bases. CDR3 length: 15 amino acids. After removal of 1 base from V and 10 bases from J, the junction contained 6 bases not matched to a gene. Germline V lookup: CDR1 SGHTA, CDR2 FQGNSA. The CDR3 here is CASSLVAQGGSPLHF. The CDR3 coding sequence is TGTGCCAGCAGCTTAGTGGCACAGGGGGGCTCACCCCTCCACTTT.

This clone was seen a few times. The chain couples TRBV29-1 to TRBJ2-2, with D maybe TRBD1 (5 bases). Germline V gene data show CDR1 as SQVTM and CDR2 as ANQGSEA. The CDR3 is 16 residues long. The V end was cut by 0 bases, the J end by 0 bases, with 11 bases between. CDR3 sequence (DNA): TGCAGCGTTGAAGATAGCACAGGATCGAACACCGGGGAGCTGTTTTTT. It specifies CSVEDSTGSNTGELFF.

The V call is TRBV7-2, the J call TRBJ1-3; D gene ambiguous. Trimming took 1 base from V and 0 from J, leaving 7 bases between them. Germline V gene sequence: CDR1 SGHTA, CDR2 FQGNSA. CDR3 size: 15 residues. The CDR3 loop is CASSLDISSGNTIYF. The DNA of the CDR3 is TGTGCCAGCAGCTTAGATATTAGCTCTGGAAACACCATATATTTT.

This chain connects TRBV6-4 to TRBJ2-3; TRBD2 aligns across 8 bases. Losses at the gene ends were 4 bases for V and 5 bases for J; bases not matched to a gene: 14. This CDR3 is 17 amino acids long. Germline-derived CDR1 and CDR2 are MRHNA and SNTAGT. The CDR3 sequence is CASSALPNLAGGDTQYF. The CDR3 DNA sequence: TGTGCCAGCAGTGCCCTCCCCAATCTAGCGGGTGGAGATACGCAGTATTTT.

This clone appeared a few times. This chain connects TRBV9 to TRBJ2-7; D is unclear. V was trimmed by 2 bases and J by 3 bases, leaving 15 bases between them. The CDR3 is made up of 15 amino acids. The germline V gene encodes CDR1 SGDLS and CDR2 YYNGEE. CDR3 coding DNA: TGTGCCAGCAGCGTTTTACCGACGAAGGACTACGAGCAGTACTTC. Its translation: CASSVLPTKDYEQYF.

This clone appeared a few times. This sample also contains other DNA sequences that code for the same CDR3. The CDR3 is CASSLGTSGEQYF. The CDR3 DNA sequence: TGTGCCAGCAGCTTAGGGACTAGTGGCGAGCAGTACTTC. J is TRBJ2-7 and V is TRBV7-2; 7 bases map to TRBD2. The length of the CDR3 is 13 residues. Unmatched junction bases numbered 3, after V lost 1 base and J lost 6 bases. Germline V CDR1 and CDR2: SGHTA, FQGNSA.

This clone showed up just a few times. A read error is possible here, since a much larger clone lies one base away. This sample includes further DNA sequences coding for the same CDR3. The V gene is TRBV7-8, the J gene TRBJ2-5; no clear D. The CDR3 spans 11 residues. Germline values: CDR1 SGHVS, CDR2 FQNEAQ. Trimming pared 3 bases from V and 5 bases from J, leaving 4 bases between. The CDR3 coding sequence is TGTGCCAGCAGCTTTGGGGAGACCCAGTACTTC. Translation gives CASSFGETQYF.

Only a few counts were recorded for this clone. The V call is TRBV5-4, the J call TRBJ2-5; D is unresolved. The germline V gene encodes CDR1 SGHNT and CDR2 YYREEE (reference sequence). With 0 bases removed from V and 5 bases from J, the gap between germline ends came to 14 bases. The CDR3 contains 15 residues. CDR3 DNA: TGTGCCAGCAGCTTGGCCCCCCAGAGTGCGGAGACCCAGTACTTC. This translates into CASSLAPQSAETQYF.

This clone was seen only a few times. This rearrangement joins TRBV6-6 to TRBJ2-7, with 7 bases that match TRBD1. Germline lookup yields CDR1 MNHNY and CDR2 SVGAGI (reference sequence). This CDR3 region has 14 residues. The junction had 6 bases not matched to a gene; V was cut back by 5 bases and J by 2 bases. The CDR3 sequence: CASSGRDRPYEQYF. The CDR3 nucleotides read TGTGCCAGCAGTGGACGGGACAGACCCTACGAGCAGTACTTC.

CDR3: CATSRVDRDSYEQYF. The CDR3, as DNA: TGTGCCACCAGCAGAGTGGACAGGGATTCTTACGAGCAGTACTTC. The chain recombines TRBV15 with TRBJ2-7, with 8 bases fitting TRBD1. J gave up 4 bases and V 1 base, and 6 bases lay outside the gene matches. This CDR3 region has 15 residues. Germline loops: CDR1 LNHNV, CDR2 YYDKDF (reference sequence). The variable domain in full, completed from reference TRBV15 and TRBJ2-7, reads DAMVIQNPRYQVTQFGKPVTLSCSQTLNHNVMYWYQQKSSQAPKLLFHYYDKDFNNEADTPDNFQSRRPNTSFCFLDIRSPGLGDTAMYLCATSRVDRDSYEQYFGPGTRLTVT.

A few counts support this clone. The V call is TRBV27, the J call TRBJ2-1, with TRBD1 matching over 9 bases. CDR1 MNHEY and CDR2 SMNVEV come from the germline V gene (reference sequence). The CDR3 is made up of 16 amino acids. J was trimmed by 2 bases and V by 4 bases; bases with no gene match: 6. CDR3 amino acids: CASSSLRDRAYNEQFF. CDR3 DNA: TGTGCCAGCAGTTCGCTCCGGGACAGGGCCTACAATGAGCAGTTCTTC.

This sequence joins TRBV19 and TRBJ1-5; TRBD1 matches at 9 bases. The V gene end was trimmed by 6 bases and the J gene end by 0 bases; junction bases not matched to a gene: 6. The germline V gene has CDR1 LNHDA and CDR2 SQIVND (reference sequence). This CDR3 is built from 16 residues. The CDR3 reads CASSRGTGRSNQPQHF. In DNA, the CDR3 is TGTGCCAGTAGCAGAGGGACAGGGCGTAGCAATCAGCCCCAGCATTTT.

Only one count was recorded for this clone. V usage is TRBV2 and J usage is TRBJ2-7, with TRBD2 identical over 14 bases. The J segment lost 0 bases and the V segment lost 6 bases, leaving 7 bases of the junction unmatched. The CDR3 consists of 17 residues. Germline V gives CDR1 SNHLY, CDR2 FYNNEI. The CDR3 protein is CASRHGTSGGSSYEQYF. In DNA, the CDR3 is TGTGCCAGCAGACACGGGACTAGCGGGGGAAGCTCCTACGAGCAGTACTTC.

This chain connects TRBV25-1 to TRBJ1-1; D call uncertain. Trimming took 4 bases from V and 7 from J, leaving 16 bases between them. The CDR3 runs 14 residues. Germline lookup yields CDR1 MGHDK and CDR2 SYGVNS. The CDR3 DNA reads TGTGCCAGCAGTGCCCCTGGACCCTGGGATGAAGCTTTCTTT. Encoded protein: CASSAPGPWDEAFF.

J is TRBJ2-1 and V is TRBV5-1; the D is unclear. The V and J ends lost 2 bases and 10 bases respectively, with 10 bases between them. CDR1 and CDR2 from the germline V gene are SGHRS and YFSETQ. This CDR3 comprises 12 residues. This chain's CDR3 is CASSLTTEEQFF. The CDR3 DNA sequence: TGCGCCAGCAGCTTAACTACAGAGGAGCAGTTCTTC.

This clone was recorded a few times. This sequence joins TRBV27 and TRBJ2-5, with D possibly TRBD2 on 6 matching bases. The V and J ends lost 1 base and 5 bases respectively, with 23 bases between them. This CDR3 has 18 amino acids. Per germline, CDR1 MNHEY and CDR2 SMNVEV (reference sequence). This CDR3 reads CASSLYGLSDYLAETQYF. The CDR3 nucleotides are TGTGCCAGCAGTTTATATGGACTATCCGATTATTTGGCGGAGACCCAGTACTTC.

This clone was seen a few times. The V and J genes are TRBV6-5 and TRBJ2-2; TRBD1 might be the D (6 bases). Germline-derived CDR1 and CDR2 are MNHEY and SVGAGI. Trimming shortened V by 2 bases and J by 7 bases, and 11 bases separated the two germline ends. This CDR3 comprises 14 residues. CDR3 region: CASSYQGYGGELFF. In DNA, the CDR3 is TGTGCCAGCAGTTACCAGGGGTACGGCGGGGAGCTGTTTTTT.

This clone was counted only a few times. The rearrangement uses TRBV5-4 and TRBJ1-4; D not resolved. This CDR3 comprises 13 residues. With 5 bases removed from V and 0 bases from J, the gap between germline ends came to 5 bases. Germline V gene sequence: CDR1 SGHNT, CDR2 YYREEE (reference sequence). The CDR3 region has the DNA TGTGCCAGCAGTCACGCAACTAATGAAAAACTGTTTTTT. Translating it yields CASSHATNEKLFF.

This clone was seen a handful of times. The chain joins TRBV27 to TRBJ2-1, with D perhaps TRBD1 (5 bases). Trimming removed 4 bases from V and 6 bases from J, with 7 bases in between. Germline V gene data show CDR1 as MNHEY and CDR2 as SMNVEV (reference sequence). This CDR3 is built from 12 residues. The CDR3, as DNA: TGTGCCAGCAGTTCCGACAGCAATGAGCAGTTCTTC. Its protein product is CASSSDSNEQFF.

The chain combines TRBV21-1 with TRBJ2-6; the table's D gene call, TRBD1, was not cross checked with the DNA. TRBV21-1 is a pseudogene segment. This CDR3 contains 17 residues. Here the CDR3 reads CASSTTGASSGANVLTF. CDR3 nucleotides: TGTGCCAGCAGCACGACAGGGGCGAGCTCTGGGGCCAACGTCCTGACTTTC.

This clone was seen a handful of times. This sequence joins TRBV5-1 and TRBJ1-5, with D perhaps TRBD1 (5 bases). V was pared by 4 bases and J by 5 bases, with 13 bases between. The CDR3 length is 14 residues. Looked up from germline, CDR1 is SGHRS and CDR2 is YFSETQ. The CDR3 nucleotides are TGCGCCAGCAGCCCTGGGGGGAAGGATCAGCCCCAGCATTTT. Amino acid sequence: CASSPGGKDQPQHF.

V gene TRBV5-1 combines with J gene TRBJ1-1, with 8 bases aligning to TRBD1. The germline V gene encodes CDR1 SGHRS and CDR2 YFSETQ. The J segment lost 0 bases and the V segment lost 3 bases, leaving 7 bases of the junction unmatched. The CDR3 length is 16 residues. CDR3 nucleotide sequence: TGCGCCAGCAGCTCCGGACAGGGCACGATGAACACTGAAGCTTTCTTT. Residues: CASSSGQGTMNTEAFF.

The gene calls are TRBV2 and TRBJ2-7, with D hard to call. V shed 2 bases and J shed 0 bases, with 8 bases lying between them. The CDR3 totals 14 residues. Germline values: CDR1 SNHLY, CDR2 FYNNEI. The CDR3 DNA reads TGTGCCAGCAGTGAAAGGCAGAGCTCCTACGAGCAGTACTTC. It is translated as CASSERQSSYEQYF.